This passage covers 14 T cell receptor beta chains from one sample sequenced in a study. TCRdb re-called the 5' RACE reads with MiXCR, one entry per CDR3 protein. In the table there are approximately 11,000 distinct CDR3 sequences, roughly a quarter of which are singletons. Cells sorted as Tregs were CD4+, CD25+ and CD127-/low. Sequenced sample: Tregs sorted from a lymph node. The source of these receptors is a female donor with breast cancer.

By frequency in the sample, this clonotype is medium-sized. The chain couples TRBV15 to TRBJ2-1, with 7 positions matching TRBD2. The CDR3 extends over 14 amino acids. The V segment lost 4 bases and the J segment 4 bases; nucleotides outside the gene matches: 4. Germline lookup yields CDR1 LNHNV and CDR2 YYDKDF (reference sequence). The CDR3 here is CATSKSGNYNEQFF. The DNA for the CDR3 is TGTGCCACCAGCAAAAGCGGGAATTACAATGAGCAGTTCTTC.

This clonotype was counted at least ten times. Here the CDR3 DNA reads TGTGCCAGCAGCCAAACTTCAGGGGCCCTCGAAAAACTGTTTTTT. Amino acids: CASSQTSGALEKLFF. J is TRBJ1-4 and V is TRBV7-6; weak D call: TRBD1 (6 bases). The germline V gene has CDR1 SGHVS and CDR2 FNYEAQ. The V end was cut by 5 bases, the J end by 8 bases, with 18 bases between. This CDR3 has 15 amino acids.

This clonotype was seen repeatedly, ten times or more. V usage is TRBV18 and J usage is TRBJ2-5, with D unresolved. V dropped 5 bases and J dropped 1 base, with 11 bases sitting between them. Looked up from germline, CDR1 is KGHSH and CDR2 is LQKENI. This CDR3 is 14 amino acids long. CDR3: CASSAAPVQETQYF. The CDR3 nucleotides read TGTGCCAGCTCAGCGGCTCCAGTCCAAGAGACCCAGTACTTC.

At least ten counts were recorded for this clonotype. V usage is TRBV27 and J usage is TRBJ1-2; D call uncertain. Germline V gives CDR1 MNHEY, CDR2 SMNVEV (reference sequence). The CDR3 is 13 amino acids. V was trimmed by 3 bases and J by 1 base, leaving 6 bases between them. The CDR3 sequence is CASSFRNNYGYTF. The DNA of the CDR3 is TGTGCCAGCAGTTTCCGCAATAACTATGGCTACACCTTC.

This clonotype was detected ten times or more. This sequence joins TRBV6-5 and TRBJ2-7; TRBD1 is a possible D gene (5 bases). Trimming removed 4 bases at V and 5 bases at J, with 9 bases between. Germline CDR1 and CDR2: MNHEY and SVGAGI. The CDR3 length is 12 residues. CDR3 loop: CASSLSRDEQYF. In nucleotides, the CDR3 is TGTGCCAGCAGTTTGTCCAGGGACGAGCAGTACTTC.

By frequency in the sample, this clonotype is medium-sized (0.01 to 0.1%). The V gene is TRBV7-9, the J gene TRBJ2-5; 9 positions agree with TRBD1. The V segment lost 6 bases and the J segment 2 bases; nucleotides outside the gene matches: 19. The CDR3 runs to 19 residues. Germline V lookup: CDR1 SEHNR, CDR2 FQNEAQ (reference sequence). The CDR3 here is CASSDGGQGPPEWQETQYF. The CDR3 region has the DNA TGTGCCAGCAGTGATGGGGGACAGGGTCCTCCGGAATGGCAAGAGACCCAGTACTTC.

Remarks on this clonotype: A much bigger clone sits one base away, suggesting this may be a read error. The genes are TRBV28 and TRBJ2-3; 11 nucleotides match TRBD2. Germline trimming cut 4 bases from V and 1 base from J; bases unmatched to any gene: 7. The CDR3 runs 17 residues. Germline CDR1 and CDR2: MDHEN and SYDVKM. The DNA for the CDR3 is TGTGCCAGCAGTTCCGCACCACTAGCGGGAGGCACAGATACGCAGTATTTT. Its protein is CASSSAPLAGGTDTQYF.

The chain joins TRBV6-6 to TRBJ2-1; TRBD2 matches 13 bases. V was pared by 5 bases and J by 12 bases, with 19 bases of the junction left unmatched. The CDR3 extends over 18 amino acids. In germline, CDR1 is MNHNY, CDR2 SVGAGI (reference sequence). CDR3 loop: CASSALRTSGSTYNVQFF. CDR3 DNA sequence: TGTGCCAGCAGTGCTCTCAGGACTAGCGGGAGTACATACAACGTGCAGTTCTTC.

The chain joins TRBV4-3 to TRBJ2-5, with D perhaps matching TRBD1 or TRBD2 (5 bases each). The germline V and J ends were trimmed by 4 bases and 2 bases, with 11 bases remaining between them. The CDR3 consists of 14 residues. Germline V gene data show CDR1 as LGHNA and CDR2 as YSLEER. CDR3 in DNA: TGCGCCAGCAGCCGAAGGGACGGACAAGAGACCCAGTACTTC. Encoded protein: CASSRRDGQETQYF.

As for this clonotype: This may be a read error: a much more frequent sequence differs by one nucleotide. The rearrangement uses TRBV19 and TRBJ1-5; 8 bases match TRBD1. Germline V gene lookup returns CDR1 LNHDA and CDR2 SQIVND (reference sequence). J gave up 8 bases and V 5 bases, and 8 bases lay outside the gene matches. The CDR3 runs 14 residues. The CDR3 DNA sequence: TGTGCCAGTAGTCCAGGACAGGGCGGAGAGCCCCAGCATTTT. Translation gives CASSPGQGGEPQHF.

This clonotype occurred many times. This chain uses TRBV15 with TRBJ1-1; D ambiguous. Per germline, CDR1 LNHNV and CDR2 YYDKDF (reference sequence). The CDR3 is made up of 13 amino acids. V gave up 6 bases and J gave up 5 bases, with 13 bases separating them. The CDR3 here is CATRTGVGTEAFF. In nucleotides, the CDR3 is TGTGCCACCAGAACCGGGGTTGGGACTGAAGCTTTCTTT.

Note on this clonotype: Being one base from a much bigger clone, this may be a read error. The chain employs TRBV7-2 and TRBJ2-5, with 9 bases matching TRBD1. Germline CDR1 SGHTA, CDR2 FQGNSA. The CDR3 is 16 residues long. CDR3 residues: CASSITGGRGQGTQYF. CDR3 in DNA: TGTGCCAGCAGCATTACAGGGGGCCGTGGGCAAGGGACCCAGTACTTC.

This clonotype rates as medium-sized. The chain links TRBV12-3 or TRBV12-4 to TRBJ2-7; TRBD2 matches 8 bases. Trimming cost V 3 bases and J 6 bases; bases outside gene matches: 10. The CDR3 runs to 15 residues. CDR3 in amino acids: CASSFGSGRWSEQYF. CDR3 nucleotides: TGTGCCAGCAGTTTTGGGAGCGGGAGATGGTCCGAGCAGTACTTC.

Concerning this clonotype: Given a much more abundant clone one base away, this may be a read error. This sequence joins TRBV24-1 and TRBJ1-2, with 11 positions matching TRBD1. The CDR3 runs 16 residues. V lost 3 bases to trimming and J lost 3 bases; unmatched junction nucleotides: 5. In germline, CDR1 is KGHDR, CDR2 SFDVKD. CDR3 protein: CATSDQRTGGDYGYTF. The CDR3 coding sequence is TGTGCCACCAGTGATCAACGGACAGGGGGCGACTATGGCTACACCTTC.